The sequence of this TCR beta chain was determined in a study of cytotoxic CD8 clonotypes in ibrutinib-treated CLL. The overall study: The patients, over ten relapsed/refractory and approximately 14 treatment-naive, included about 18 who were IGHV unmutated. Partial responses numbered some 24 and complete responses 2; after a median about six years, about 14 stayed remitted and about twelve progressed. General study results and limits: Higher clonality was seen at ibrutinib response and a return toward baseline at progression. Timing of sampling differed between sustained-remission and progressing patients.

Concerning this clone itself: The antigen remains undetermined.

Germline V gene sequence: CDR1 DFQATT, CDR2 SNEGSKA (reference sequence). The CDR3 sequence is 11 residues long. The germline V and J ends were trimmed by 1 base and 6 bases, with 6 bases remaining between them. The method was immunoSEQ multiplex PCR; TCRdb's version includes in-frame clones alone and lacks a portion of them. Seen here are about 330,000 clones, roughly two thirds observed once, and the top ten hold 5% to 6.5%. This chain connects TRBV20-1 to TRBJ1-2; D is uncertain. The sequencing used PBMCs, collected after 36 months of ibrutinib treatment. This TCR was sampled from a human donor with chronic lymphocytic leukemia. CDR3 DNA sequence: TGCAGTGCTAGAGGCCTGCATGGCTACACCTTC. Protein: CSARGLHGYTF.